Each of the 21 T cell receptor beta chains below was sequenced from the same sample in a study of control samples from healthy donors and cancer patients. Generated by immunoSEQ multiplex PCR, the TCRdb table keeps only in-frame clones and is missing some. The profile covers 30,000 to 35,000 clones, with roughly 95% appearing a single time and about 6.9% taken by the ten largest. Material for sequencing was blood. The receptors originated from a man in his 60s in good health.

This clone occurred once. The J gene is TRBJ1-1, the V gene TRBV15, with TRBD1 matching over 8 bases. The V gene's germline CDR1 is LNHNV and CDR2 YYDKDF (reference sequence). Losses at the gene ends were 5 bases for V and 4 bases for J; bases not matched to a gene: 3. The CDR3 sequence is 13 residues long. The CDR3 loop is CATSSDRGTEAFF. Written as DNA, the CDR3 is TGTGCCACCAGCTCTGACAGGGGCACTGAAGCTTTCTTT.

V usage is TRBV7-2 and J usage is TRBJ2-3; TRBD2 aligns across 7 bases. The germline V gene encodes CDR1 SGHTA and CDR2 FQGNSA. The J segment lost 1 base and the V segment lost 2 bases, leaving 3 bases of the junction unmatched. This CDR3 spans 15 amino acids. CDR3 bases: TGTGCCAGCAGCTTAATCCGGGGGGGCACAGATACGCAGTATTTT. It codes for CASSLIRGGTDTQYF.

The rearrangement uses TRBV6-5 and TRBJ1-1; 9 bases align to TRBD1. V lost 7 bases and J lost 5; bases outside the gene matches: 8. Germline V gene lookup returns CDR1 MNHEY and CDR2 SVGAGI. The CDR3 is 14 amino acids. CDR3 sequence reads: CASTTGTGWTEAFF. DNA for the CDR3: TGTGCCAGCACCACCGGGACAGGGTGGACTGAAGCTTTCTTT.

This sequence joins TRBV7-9 and TRBJ1-2; 9 bases are a match to TRBD1. The CDR3 is made up of 15 amino acids. With V trimmed by 6 bases and J by 9 bases, 14 bases remained unmatched. Germline V gene sequence: CDR1 SEHNR, CDR2 FQNEAQ (reference sequence). The CDR3 loop reads CASSRSPGQGTRYTF. CDR3 nucleotides: TGTGCCAGCAGTCGAAGCCCGGGACAGGGTACACGCTACACCTTC.

The chain combines TRBV7-6 with TRBJ1-2; D gene uncertain. The CDR3 length is 15 residues. Trimming took 5 bases from V and 4 from J, leaving 17 bases between them. In germline, CDR1 is SGHVS, CDR2 FNYEAQ. The CDR3 spells CASSRGSGSLYGYTF. The CDR3 nucleotides are TGTGCCAGCAGCCGAGGCTCGGGGTCCCTCTATGGCTACACCTTC.

J is TRBJ2-3 and V is TRBV7-3; 7 bases map to TRBD1. Germline-derived CDR1 and CDR2 are SGHTA and FQGTGA. The CDR3 length is 13 residues. Losses at the gene ends were 5 bases for V and 8 bases for J; bases not matched to a gene: 7. CDR3 DNA sequence: TGTGCCAGCAGCAAGACAGGGATTGGTACGCAGTATTTT. Translation gives CASSKTGIGTQYF.

The rearrangement uses TRBV15 and TRBJ1-5; no firm D call. With 5 bases removed from V and 0 bases from J, the gap between germline ends came to 14 bases. CDR3 length: 16 amino acids. The germline V gene has CDR1 LNHNV and CDR2 YYDKDF (reference sequence). The CDR3 DNA reads TGTGCCACCAGCCCAGAGGTGGGTTATAGCAATCAGCCCCAGCATTTT. The encoded protein is CATSPEVGYSNQPQHF.

J is TRBJ1-5 and V is TRBV10-2, with a tentative D call TRBD1 (5 bases). This CDR3 has 15 amino acids. V was pared by 1 base and J by 6 bases, with 13 bases between. CDR1 WSHSY and CDR2 SAAADI come from the germline V gene. The CDR3 DNA is TGCGCCAGCAGTGAGTTAGGGTCAGGGAGTCAGCCCCAGCATTTT. Protein: CASSELGSGSQPQHF.

This clone is a singleton in its sample. V usage is TRBV19 and J usage is TRBJ2-3, with D tentatively TRBD1 (5 bases). Trimming took off 5 bases at V and 2 bases at J, with 14 bases between the two ends. The germline CDR1 and CDR2 sequences are LNHDA and SQIVND (reference sequence). There are 15 residues in the CDR3. CDR3 DNA: TGTGCCAGTAGTTTCCGCAGGGTCTCCACAGATACGCAGTATTTT. Its protein product is CASSFRRVSTDTQYF.

V and J are TRBV5-1 and TRBJ2-3; no clear D. Trimming removed 5 bases from V and 8 bases from J, with 15 bases in between. The V gene's germline CDR1 is SGHRS and CDR2 YFSETQ. This CDR3 comprises 13 residues. In DNA form, the CDR3 reads TGCGCCAGCAGTTACAGCATGGAAGGTACGCAGTATTTT. Encoded protein: CASSYSMEGTQYF.

The chain employs TRBV7-6 and TRBJ1-1; tentatively, D is TRBD1 (6 bases). The length of the CDR3 is 16 residues. Germline V CDR1 and CDR2: SGHVS, FNYEAQ. V gave up 2 bases and J gave up 4 bases, with 17 bases separating them. CDR3 protein: CASSLTVLTGGTEAFF. The CDR3 nucleotides read TGTGCCAGCAGCTTAACCGTTTTGACAGGCGGCACTGAAGCTTTCTTT.

The V and J genes are TRBV4-1 and TRBJ2-1; TRBD2 aligns across 13 bases. V shed 4 bases and J 1 base; nucleotides not matched to a gene: 4. CDR3 length: 17 amino acids. CDR1 and CDR2 (germline): MGHRA, YSYEKL. The CDR3 spells CASSPRLAGGSYNEQFF. Here the CDR3 DNA reads TGCGCCAGCAGCCCCCGACTAGCGGGGGGTTCCTACAATGAGCAGTTCTTC.

This chain joins TRBV19 and TRBJ2-2; D is uncertain. The CDR3 is 14 amino acids. Trimming took off 7 bases at V and 0 bases at J, with 9 bases between the two ends. CDR1 LNHDA and CDR2 SQIVND come from the germline V gene (reference sequence). Here the CDR3 reads CASKWSANTGELFF. As DNA, the CDR3 is TGTGCCAGTAAGTGGTCGGCGAACACCGGGGAGCTGTTTTTT.

This chain uses TRBV5-1 with TRBJ2-4, with 10 nucleotides matching TRBD2. Trimming removed 4 bases from V and 6 bases from J; junction bases left unmatched: 7. CDR1 is SGHRS, CDR2 YFSETQ, per germline. The CDR3 covers 15 residues. The CDR3 DNA sequence: TGCGCCAGCAGCGAAGCGGGGGGGACAATAAACATTCAGTACTTC. It yields the protein CASSEAGGTINIQYF.

The V and J genes are TRBV5-1 and TRBJ1-1; 11 nucleotides match TRBD1. The CDR3 is 15 amino acids. Trimming cost V 4 bases and J 7 bases; bases outside gene matches: 9. CDR1 is SGHRS and CDR2 is YFSETQ in the germline V gene. This CDR3 is CASSRTGGESVEAFF. The CDR3 DNA follows: TGCGCCAGCAGCCGGACAGGGGGCGAGAGTGTTGAAGCTTTCTTT.

J is TRBJ2-3 and V is TRBV5-5; 9 nucleotides align to TRBD2. Germline lookup yields CDR1 SGHKS and CDR2 YYEKEE (reference sequence). V lost 4 bases and J lost 4; bases outside the gene matches: 7. This CDR3 is 15 amino acids long. The CDR3 protein is CASSRSSGVPDTQYF. The CDR3 DNA follows: TGTGCCAGCAGCAGGTCTAGCGGGGTGCCAGATACGCAGTATTTT.

V is TRBV30 and J is TRBJ2-5, with 10 bases matching TRBD2. There are 18 residues in the CDR3. Trimming cost V 0 bases and J 0 bases; bases outside gene matches: 10. CDR1 GTSNPN and CDR2 SVGIG come from the germline V gene (reference sequence). The CDR3 region has the DNA TGTGCCTGGAGTGTCTCCGCGATAGCGGGGGGCCACCAAGAGACCCAGTACTTC. Amino acid sequence: CAWSVSAIAGGHQETQYF.

CDR3 sequence reads: CASSIRAPPAGDTQYF. CDR3 DNA: TGTGCCAGTAGTATAAGGGCCCCTCCGGCGGGAGATACGCAGTATTTT. V usage is TRBV19 and J usage is TRBJ2-3, with D perhaps TRBD2 (5 bases). This CDR3 is built from 16 residues. Germline loops: CDR1 LNHDA, CDR2 SQIVND (reference sequence). V was shortened by 2 bases and J by 5 bases, with 17 bases between the two germline ends.

The rearrangement uses TRBV7-2 and TRBJ2-7; D gene uncertain. V shed 1 base and J shed 0 bases, with 10 bases lying between them. The length of the CDR3 is 15 residues. Germline CDR1 SGHTA, CDR2 FQGNSA. CDR3 in DNA: TGTGCCAGCAGCTTAGTTTTTCCCCTCTCCTACGAGCAGTACTTC. This gives the protein CASSLVFPLSYEQYF.

V is TRBV7-2 and J is TRBJ2-7; D is uncertain. V gave up 5 bases and J gave up 1 base, with 3 bases separating them. The CDR3 length is 11 residues. Germline V lookup: CDR1 SGHTA, CDR2 FQGNSA. CDR3: CASSPSYEQYF. In DNA, the CDR3 is TGTGCCAGCAGCCCTTCCTACGAGCAGTACTTC. Full variable domain (outside the CDR3, taken from reference TRBV7-2 and TRBJ2-7): GAGVSQSPSNKVTEKGKDVELRCDPISGHTALYWYRQSLGQGLEFLIYFQGNSAPDKSGLPSDRFSAERTGGSVSTLTIQRTQQEDSAVYLCASSPSYEQYFGPGTRLTVT.

The CDR3 nucleotides are TGTGCCAGCAGCCGATTGACAGATACGCAGTATTTT. Its translation: CASSRLTDTQYF. The chain recombines TRBV7-2 with TRBJ2-3; D is uncertain. Germline V gives CDR1 SGHTA, CDR2 FQGNSA. The CDR3 length is 12 residues. Trimming cost V 5 bases and J 3 bases, with 6 bases left between them.